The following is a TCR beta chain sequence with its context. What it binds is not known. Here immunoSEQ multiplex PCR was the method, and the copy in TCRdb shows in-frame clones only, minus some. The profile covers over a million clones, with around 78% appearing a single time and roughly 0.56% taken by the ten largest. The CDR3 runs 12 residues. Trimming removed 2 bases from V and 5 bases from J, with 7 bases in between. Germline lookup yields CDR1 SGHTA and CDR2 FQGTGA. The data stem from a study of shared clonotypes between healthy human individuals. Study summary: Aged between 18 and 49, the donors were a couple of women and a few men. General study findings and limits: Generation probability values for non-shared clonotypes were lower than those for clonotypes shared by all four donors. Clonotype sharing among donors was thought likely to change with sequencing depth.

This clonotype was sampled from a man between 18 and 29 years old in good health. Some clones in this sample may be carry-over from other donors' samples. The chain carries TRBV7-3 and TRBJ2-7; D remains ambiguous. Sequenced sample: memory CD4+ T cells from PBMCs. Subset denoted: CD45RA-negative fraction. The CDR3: CASSLQSHEQYF. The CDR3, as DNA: TGTGCCAGCAGCTTACAGTCCCACGAGCAGTACTTC.